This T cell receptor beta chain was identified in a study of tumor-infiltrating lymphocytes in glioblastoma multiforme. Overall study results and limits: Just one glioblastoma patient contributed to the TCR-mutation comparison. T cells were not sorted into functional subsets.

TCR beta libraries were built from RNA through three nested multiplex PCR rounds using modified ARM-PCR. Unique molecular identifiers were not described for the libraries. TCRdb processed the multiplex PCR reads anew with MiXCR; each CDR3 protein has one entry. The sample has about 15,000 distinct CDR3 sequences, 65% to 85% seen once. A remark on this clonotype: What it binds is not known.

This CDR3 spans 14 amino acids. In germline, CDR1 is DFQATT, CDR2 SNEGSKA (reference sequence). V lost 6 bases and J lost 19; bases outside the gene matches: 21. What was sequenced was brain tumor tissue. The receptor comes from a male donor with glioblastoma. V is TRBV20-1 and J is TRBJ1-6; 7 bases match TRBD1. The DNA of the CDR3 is TGCAGTGCGCACGGACAGGTCCATAATTCACTCCTTCACTTT. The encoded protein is CSAHGQVHNSLLHF.